These 32 T cell receptor beta chains originate from one sample sequenced in a study of blood T cell repertoires in COVID-19. Generated by immunoSEQ multiplex PCR, the TCRdb table keeps only in-frame clones and is missing some. The table records about 330,000 clones, over 75% of them present only once. The specimen was PBMCs or T cells enriched from blood (not recorded which). The receptors here all came from a woman aged 25 to 39 who had recovered from COVID-19.

In this sample, this clone turned up a few times. The CDR3 sequence: CASSIIRDFGYGYTF. Here the CDR3 DNA reads TGTGCCAGCAGCATAATAAGGGACTTCGGCTATGGCTACACCTTC. The genes are TRBV7-8 and TRBJ1-2, with D possibly TRBD1 on 5 matching bases. V was trimmed by 5 bases and J by 4 bases, leaving 17 bases between them. The CDR3 consists of 15 residues. CDR1 and CDR2 (germline): SGHVS, FQNEAQ. The whole variable domain, filled in from reference TRBV7-8 and TRBJ1-2, reads GAGVSQSPRYKVAKRGQDVALRCDPISGHVSLFWYQQALGQGPEFLTYFQNEAQLDKSGLPSDRFFAERPEGSVSTLKIQRTQQEDSAVYLCASSIIRDFGYGYTFGSGTRLTVV.

The chain uses TRBV5-1 and TRBJ2-3; tentatively, D is TRBD1 (5 bases). V shed 6 bases and J shed 2 bases, with 7 bases lying between them. CDR3 size: 12 residues. Germline V gene data show CDR1 as SGHRS and CDR2 as YFSETQ. This CDR3 is CASMDNTDTQYF. CDR3 DNA sequence: TGCGCCAGCATGGACAACACAGATACGCAGTATTTT.

This sequence joins TRBV4-3 and TRBJ2-2; TRBD2 aligns across 8 bases. The CDR3 is 16 residues long. Germline V gene data show CDR1 as LGHNA and CDR2 as YSLEER. The junction had 4 bases not matched to a gene; V was cut back by 0 bases and J by 4 bases. The CDR3 sequence: CASSQDISGATGELFF. In DNA, the CDR3 is TGCGCCAGCAGCCAAGATATTAGCGGGGCCACCGGGGAGCTGTTTTTT.

This chain joins TRBV15 and TRBJ1-3, with a possible D match to TRBD1 (5 bases). CDR3 length equals 14 residues. The germline CDR1 and CDR2 sequences are LNHNV and YYDKDF (reference sequence). V was clipped by 6 bases and J by 3 bases, with 12 bases between them. The CDR3 DNA reads TGTGCCACCAGTGGGGGGGACGGTGGAAACACCATATATTTT. Encoded protein: CATSGGDGGNTIYF.

The chain employs TRBV28 and TRBJ2-1; TRBD2 matches 12 bases. The CDR3 contains 17 residues. Germline CDR1 is MDHEN and CDR2 is SYDVKM. J lost 3 bases, V lost 0 bases, and 3 bases had no gene match. The CDR3 nucleotides are TGTGCCAGCAGTTTATGGGGACTAGCGGGTAGCTACAATGAGCAGTTCTTC. Translation: CASSLWGLAGSYNEQFF.

The table lists this clone with a few counts. The rearrangement links TRBV19 to TRBJ1-4, with TRBD1 matching over 11 bases. The ends lost 7 bases at V and 7 bases at J; junction bases unmatched: 8. This CDR3 region has 15 residues. CDR1 and CDR2 from the germline V gene are LNHDA and SQIVND (reference sequence). The CDR3 nucleotides are TGTGCCAGTACCCATCGAGGGACAGGGGGTGAAAAACTGTTTTTT. This codes for CASTHRGTGGEKLFF.

The gene calls are TRBV6-6 and TRBJ2-3; 8 nucleotides agree with TRBD2. Germline values: CDR1 MNHNY, CDR2 SVGAGI (reference sequence). CDR3 length: 13 amino acids. The V gene end was trimmed by 5 bases and the J gene end by 6 bases; junction bases not matched to a gene: 4. The CDR3 loop reads CASSRTSWDTQYF. Here the CDR3 DNA reads TGTGCCAGCAGTAGGACTAGCTGGGATACGCAGTATTTT.

The chain has TRBV29-1 and TRBJ1-1; TRBD1 matches 11 bases. Trimming removed 6 bases from V and 9 bases from J; junction bases left unmatched: 6. There are 12 residues in the CDR3. Germline lookup yields CDR1 SQVTM and CDR2 ANQGSEA. DNA of the CDR3: TGCAGCGTCCTCCGGGACAGGGGGAAAGCTTTCTTT. It specifies CSVLRDRGKAFF.

The rearrangement uses TRBV18 and TRBJ2-1; 10 bases agree with TRBD2. Germline V gene data show CDR1 as KGHSH and CDR2 as LQKENI. The CDR3 is made up of 15 amino acids. The V and J ends lost 5 bases and 4 bases, in that order; junction bases with no gene match: 5. CDR3 region: CASSTGTSAYNEQFF. The CDR3, as DNA: TGTGCCAGCTCAACCGGGACTAGCGCTTACAATGAGCAGTTCTTC.

The CDR3 loop reads CASKSSGPTGELFF. For the CDR3, the DNA is TGCGCCAGCAAAAGTAGCGGTCCGACCGGGGAGCTGTTTTTT. The J gene is TRBJ2-2, the V gene TRBV10-2, with TRBD2 as a possible D gene (6 bases). This CDR3 comprises 14 residues. Trimming shortened V by 7 bases and J by 5 bases, and 14 bases separated the two germline ends. CDR1 is WSHSY and CDR2 is SAAADI in the germline V gene.

The chain links TRBV2 to TRBJ1-5, with D maybe TRBD1 (5 bases). CDR1 is SNHLY, CDR2 FYNNEI, per germline. This CDR3 region has 13 residues. Trimming removed 6 bases at V and 4 bases at J, with 10 bases between. Written as DNA, the CDR3 is TGTGCCAGCAGCCAGGGATTTAATCAGCCCCAGCATTTT. It encodes CASSQGFNQPQHF.

Regarding this clone: Additional DNA sequences in this sample encode the identical CDR3. The rearrangement uses TRBV5-4 and TRBJ2-7; 7 bases fit TRBD1. V dropped 4 bases and J dropped 3; count of bases not matched to a gene: 1. CDR1 SGHNT and CDR2 YYREEE come from the germline V gene (reference sequence). The CDR3 is 12 residues long. CDR3 coding DNA: TGTGCCAGCAGCAGGGACAGCTACGAGCAGTACTTC. Protein sequence: CASSRDSYEQYF.

Worth noting for this clone: At one boundary the junction diverges from the germline segment, which might be a read error. The rearrangement links TRBV24-1 to TRBJ2-3; TRBD1 matches at 8 bases. In germline, CDR1 is KGHDR, CDR2 SFDVKD. The CDR3 length is 13 residues. CDR3 protein: CATQQGGTNTQYF. DNA of the CDR3: TGTGCCACCCAACAGGGGGGCACAAATACGCAGTATTTT.

The chain combines TRBV10-3 with TRBJ2-2; no clear D. The CDR3 contains 16 residues. The germline CDR1 and CDR2 sequences are ENHRY and SYGVKD. V lost 5 bases to trimming and J lost 2 bases, with 15 bases between them. CDR3 sequence reads: CAISQTPSQNTGELFF. Written as DNA, the CDR3 is TGTGCCATCAGTCAAACTCCGAGTCAAAACACCGGGGAGCTGTTTTTT.

This chain uses TRBV27 with TRBJ1-6; D gene uncertain. Germline CDR1 MNHEY, CDR2 SMNVEV (reference sequence). The CDR3 covers 14 residues. V lost 5 bases and J lost 0, with 5 bases in between. The DNA of the CDR3 is TGTGCCAGCAGTAAGAGCTCCTATAATTCACCCCTCCACTTT. This translates into CASSKSSYNSPLHF.

The V and J genes are TRBV5-5 and TRBJ2-7; tentatively, D is TRBD1 (6 bases). Germline CDR1 and CDR2: SGHKS and YYEKEE (reference sequence). Trimming pared 1 base from V and 12 bases from J, leaving 17 bases between. The CDR3 loop spans 13 amino acids. CDR3 sequence: CASSLWGTPVGYF. Here the CDR3 DNA reads TGTGCCAGCAGCTTGTGGGGGACACCCGTTGGGTACTTC.

This clone was detected only once. The rearrangement uses TRBV9 and TRBJ1-3; D is perhaps TRBD1 (6 bases). CDR1 and CDR2 from the germline V gene are SGDLS and YYNGEE. The CDR3 has 16 residues. The ends were cut back, 4 bases at V and 0 bases at J, with 14 bases in the middle. The CDR3 is CASSPRQATSGNTIYF. For the CDR3, the DNA is TGTGCCAGCAGCCCCCGACAGGCCACCTCTGGAAACACCATATATTTT.

The chain combines TRBV27 with TRBJ1-5; possible D gene TRBD1, 6 bases. Trimming took 1 base from V and 4 from J, leaving 17 bases between them. This CDR3 contains 17 residues. The germline V gene encodes CDR1 MNHEY and CDR2 SMNVEV (reference sequence). CDR3 sequence reads: CASSLYGGGPSNQPQHF. In DNA, the CDR3 is TGTGCCAGCAGTTTATACGGGGGGGGCCCCTCGAATCAGCCCCAGCATTTT.

The chain employs TRBV2 and TRBJ1-5; 7 nucleotides align to TRBD1. This CDR3 has 14 residues. Germline V gene sequence: CDR1 SNHLY, CDR2 FYNNEI. J gave up 2 bases and V 8 bases, and 6 bases lay outside the gene matches. CDR3 region: CASGTGAGNQPQHF. CDR3 coding DNA: TGTGCCAGCGGTACAGGGGCGGGCAATCAGCCCCAGCATTTT.

The genes are TRBV9 and TRBJ2-2, with D maybe TRBD1 (5 bases). From germline, CDR1 is SGDLS and CDR2 YYNGEE. The length of the CDR3 is 14 residues. Trimming stripped 3 bases from V and 1 base from J, with 7 bases between. DNA for the CDR3: TGTGCCAGCAGCGAGACAGTGAACACCGGGGAGCTGTTTTTT. Translation gives CASSETVNTGELFF.

The chain carries TRBV19 and TRBJ1-1, with D possibly matching TRBD1 (6 bases). The germline CDR1 and CDR2 sequences are LNHDA and SQIVND (reference sequence). The CDR3 consists of 15 residues. Trimming took off 6 bases at V and 5 bases at J, with 19 bases between the two ends. The CDR3 reads CASSAPGGGRTEAFF. The DNA for the CDR3 is TGTGCCAGTAGCGCCCCGGGAGGGGGGAGGACTGAAGCTTTCTTT.

This clone has just one count. The chain recombines TRBV11-2 with TRBJ1-2; the D gene is possibly TRBD1 (5 bases). Germline assignment: CDR1 SGHAT and CDR2 FQNNGV. The V end was cut by 0 bases, the J end by 10 bases, with 15 bases between. CDR3 length: 14 residues. This chain's CDR3 is CASSLDWSGGDYTF. CDR3 nucleotide sequence: TGTGCCAGCAGCTTAGATTGGTCCGGGGGGGACTACACCTTC.

The chain uses TRBV7-9 and TRBJ2-1; 10 nucleotides line up with TRBD1. Germline assignment: CDR1 SEHNR and CDR2 FQNEAQ (reference sequence). The length of the CDR3 is 16 residues. V was clipped by 5 bases and J by 5 bases; unmatched bases: 9. The CDR3 protein is CASSGGQGYFNNEQFF. For the CDR3, the DNA is TGTGCCAGCAGCGGGGGACAGGGGTACTTCAACAATGAGCAGTTCTTC.

The chain couples TRBV3-1 (or the pseudogene TRBV3-2) to TRBJ2-5; possibly TRBD2 for D (6 bases). Germline values: CDR1 LGHDT, CDR2 YNNKEL (reference sequence). The V end lost 4 bases, the J end lost 5 bases, and 20 bases lay between the germline ends. The CDR3 spans 16 residues. In DNA form, the CDR3 reads TGTGCCAGCAGCCCATACACCGGGACTCCCAAGGAGACCCAGTACTTC. Its protein is CASSPYTGTPKETQYF.

The gene calls are TRBV10-3 and TRBJ2-7, with no clear D. CDR3 size: 15 residues. Per germline, CDR1 ENHRY and CDR2 SYGVKD. Trimming stripped 2 bases from V and 7 bases from J, with 18 bases between. The CDR3 loop reads CAISELVGRRGEQYF. The CDR3 DNA follows: TGTGCCATCAGTGAGCTAGTAGGCCGCCGCGGTGAGCAGTACTTC.

The chain joins TRBV4-3 to TRBJ2-2, with TRBD1 identical over 7 bases. Germline assignment: CDR1 LGHNA and CDR2 YSLEER. The CDR3 totals 15 residues. V lost 4 bases to trimming and J lost 4 bases; unmatched junction nucleotides: 6. In DNA, the CDR3 is TGCGCCAGCAGCCGACAGGGAGTAGTCACCGGGGAGCTGTTTTTT. This translates into CASSRQGVVTGELFF.

The CDR3 DNA reads as TGTGCCAGCAGGTCCGGACAGGACAATCAGCCCCAGCATTTT. As protein: CASRSGQDNQPQHF. The rearrangement uses TRBV6-5 and TRBJ1-5, with 7 bases that match TRBD1. Germline V lookup: CDR1 MNHEY, CDR2 SVGAGI. This CDR3 spans 14 amino acids. Losses at the gene ends were 6 bases for V and 3 bases for J; bases not matched to a gene: 5.

This rearrangement joins TRBV18 to TRBJ1-2, with D unclear. V shed 11 bases and J shed 5 bases, with 15 bases lying between them. The CDR3 is 12 residues long. Germline lookup yields CDR1 KGHSH and CDR2 LQKENI. CDR3 in amino acids: CASQEAGYGYTF. The DNA of the CDR3 is TGTGCCTCTCAAGAGGCGGGGTATGGCTACACCTTC.

The J gene is TRBJ2-1, the V gene TRBV24-1; 12 positions match TRBD2. CDR3 length equals 20 residues. Germline CDR1 is KGHDR and CDR2 is SFDVKD. V lost 4 bases, J lost 0 bases, and 12 bases stayed unmatched. The CDR3: CATSDPASGGAWSSYNEQFF. Here the CDR3 DNA reads TGTGCCACCAGTGACCCTGCTAGCGGGGGGGCGTGGAGCTCCTACAATGAGCAGTTCTTC.

This sequence joins TRBV28 and TRBJ1-3, with 8 bases fitting TRBD1. The J segment lost 3 bases and the V segment lost 3 bases, leaving 7 bases of the junction unmatched. Germline V lookup: CDR1 MDHEN, CDR2 SYDVKM. The CDR3 has 16 residues. The DNA for the CDR3 is TGTGCCAGCAGTTTTAGACAGGGGTTGGGTGGAAACACCATATATTTT. It translates to CASSFRQGLGGNTIYF.

The chain combines TRBV15 with TRBJ1-4, with unresolved D. The CDR3 consists of 16 residues. The V end was cut by 1 base, the J end by 8 bases, with 17 bases between. Germline-derived CDR1 and CDR2 are LNHNV and YYDKDF (reference sequence). The CDR3: CATSRVRGISEEKLFF. Here the CDR3 DNA reads TGTGCCACCAGCAGAGTACGGGGTATATCTGAGGAAAAACTGTTTTTT.

The J gene is TRBJ1-2, the V gene TRBV13; D remains unclear. CDR1 and CDR2 (germline): PRHDT, FYEKMQ (reference sequence). Trimming pared 5 bases from V and 3 bases from J, leaving 13 bases between. CDR3 length equals 14 residues. The CDR3 DNA reads TGTGCCAGCAGCGGTTCGGAGCCCGACTATGGCTACACCTTC. Encoded protein: CASSGSEPDYGYTF.